This entry features one TCR beta chain sequence. The antigen is unknown. This record belongs to a study of T-cell memory formation after mild COVID-19. On the study more broadly: Largely, the TCR clusters proved donor specific. Overall study findings and caveats: SARS-CoV-2 specificity of second-wave clones peaking day 37 was unconfirmed. Clones that shrank (day 15 to 85) were balanced CD4/CD8, whereas later expanders leaned CD4+.

Constant-segment primers and 5'RACE yielded cDNA libraries for TCR alpha and TCR beta, each carrying sample barcodes and UMIs. TCRdb called the 5' RACE reads again in MiXCR, with one record for every CDR3 protein. The data contain roughly 150,000 distinct CDR3 sequences, under 30% of them singletons. The germline CDR1 and CDR2 sequences are MNHEY and SVGAGI. The CDR3 has 14 amino acids. V was trimmed by 0 bases and J by 3 bases, leaving 8 bases between them. The rearrangement uses TRBV6-5 and TRBJ1-1; D is unresolved. This clonotype was sampled from an adult woman who had mild COVID-19 (a few samples of this study predate the infection). Cell type and time point are not known. Sequencing was performed on PBMCs or a T cell subset sorted from them (not recorded which). Here the CDR3 DNA reads TGTGCCAGCAGTTACTCGGCGGGGTACACTGAAGCTTTCTTT. Amino acids: CASSYSAGYTEAFF.